This T cell receptor (beta chain) was retrieved from a study of blood T cell repertoires in COVID-19. Assay used: immunoSEQ multiplex PCR; TCRdb lists only in-frame clones, some missing. The sample includes about 260,000 clones, under 95% of them seen just once. Trimming took 2 bases from V and 9 from J, leaving 14 bases between them. Germline values: CDR1 LGHDT, CDR2 YNNKEL (reference sequence). The CDR3 extends over 14 amino acids. V gene TRBV3-1 (or the pseudogene TRBV3-2) combines with J gene TRBJ1-5, with D possibly matching TRBD1 (5 bases). The specimen was PBMCs or T cells enriched from blood (not recorded which). The clonotype comes from a man between 40 and 49 years old who had been exposed to COVID-19. The CDR3 coding sequence is TGTGCCAGCAGCCAAACAGGTGTTAAGGGGCCCCAGCATTTT. Translated, it gives CASSQTGVKGPQHF.